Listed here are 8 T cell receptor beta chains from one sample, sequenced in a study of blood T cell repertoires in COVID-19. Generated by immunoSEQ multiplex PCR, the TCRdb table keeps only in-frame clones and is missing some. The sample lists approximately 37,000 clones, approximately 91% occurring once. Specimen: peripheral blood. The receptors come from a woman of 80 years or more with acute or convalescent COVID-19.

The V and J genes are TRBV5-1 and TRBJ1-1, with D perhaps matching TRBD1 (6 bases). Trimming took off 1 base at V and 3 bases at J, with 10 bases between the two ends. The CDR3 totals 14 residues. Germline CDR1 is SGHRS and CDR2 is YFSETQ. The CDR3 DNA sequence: TGCGCCAGCAGCTTGTCTTCAGGGGACACTGAAGCTTTCTTT. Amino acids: CASSLSSGDTEAFF. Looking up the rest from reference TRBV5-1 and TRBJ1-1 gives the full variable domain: KAGVTQTPRYLIKTRGQQVTLSCSPISGHRSVSWYQQTPGQGLQFLFEYFSETQRNKGNFPGRFSGRQFSNSRSEMNVSTLELGDSALYLCASSLSSGDTEAFFGQGTRLTVV.

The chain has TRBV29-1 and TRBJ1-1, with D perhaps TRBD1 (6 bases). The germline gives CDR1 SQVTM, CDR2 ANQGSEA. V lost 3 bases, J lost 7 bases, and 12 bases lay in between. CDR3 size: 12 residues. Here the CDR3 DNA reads TGCAGCGTTGATGCTAGGGGGAATGAAGCTTTCTTT. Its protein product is CSVDARGNEAFF.

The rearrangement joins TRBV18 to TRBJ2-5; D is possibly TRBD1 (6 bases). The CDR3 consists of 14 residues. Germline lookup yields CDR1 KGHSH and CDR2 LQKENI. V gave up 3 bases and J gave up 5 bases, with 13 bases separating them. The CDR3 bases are TGTGCCAGCTCACCGTCGACAGGTCGGGAGACCCAGTACTTC. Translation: CASSPSTGRETQYF.

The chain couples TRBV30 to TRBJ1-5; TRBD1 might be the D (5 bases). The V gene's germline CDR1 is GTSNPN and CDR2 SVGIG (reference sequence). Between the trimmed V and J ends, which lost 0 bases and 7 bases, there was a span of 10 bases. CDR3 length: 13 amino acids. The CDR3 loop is CAWSVGGGQPQHF. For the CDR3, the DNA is TGTGCCTGGAGTGTGGGGGGGGGACAGCCCCAGCATTTT.

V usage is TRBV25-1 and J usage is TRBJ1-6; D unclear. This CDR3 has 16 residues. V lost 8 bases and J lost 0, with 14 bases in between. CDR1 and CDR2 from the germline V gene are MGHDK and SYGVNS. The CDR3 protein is CASQTGSGSYNSPLHF. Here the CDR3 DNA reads TGTGCCAGCCAGACTGGGTCGGGCTCCTATAATTCACCCCTCCACTTT.

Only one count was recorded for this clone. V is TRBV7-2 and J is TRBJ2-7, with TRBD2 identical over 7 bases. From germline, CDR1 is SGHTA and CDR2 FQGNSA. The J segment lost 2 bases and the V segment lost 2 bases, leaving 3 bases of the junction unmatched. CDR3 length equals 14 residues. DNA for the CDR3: TGTGCCAGCAGCTTACTAGCGGCGGCCTACGAGCAGTACTTC. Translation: CASSLLAAAYEQYF.

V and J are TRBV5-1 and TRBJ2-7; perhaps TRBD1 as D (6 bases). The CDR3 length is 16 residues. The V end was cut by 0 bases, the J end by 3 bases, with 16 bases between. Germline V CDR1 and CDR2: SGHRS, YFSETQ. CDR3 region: CASSLAMTGRDYEQYF. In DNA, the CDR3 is TGCGCCAGCAGCTTGGCGATGACAGGTCGGGACTACGAGCAGTACTTC.

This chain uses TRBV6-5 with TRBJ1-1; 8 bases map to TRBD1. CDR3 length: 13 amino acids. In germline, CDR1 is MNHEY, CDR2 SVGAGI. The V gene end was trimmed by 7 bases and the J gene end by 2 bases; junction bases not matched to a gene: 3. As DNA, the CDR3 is TGTGCCAGCAACCAGGGGGCAAACACTGAAGCTTTCTTT. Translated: CASNQGANTEAFF.